This T cell receptor beta chain appears in the sequencing data of a study of blood T cells in healthy people across ages. Isolation per sample recovered at least 7 million PBMCs. Total RNA amounts of at least 6 micrograms were extracted per sample. The CDR3 runs 18 residues. Germline V gene lookup returns CDR1 LGHNA and CDR2 YNFKEQ. J lost 5 bases, V lost 1 base, and 14 bases had no gene match. Together with a sample-barcoded 5' primer, a J-beta primer mix was included in a second PCR lasting about 7 to 12 cycles. Through a template-switch adaptor with 12 random nucleotides, each cDNA molecule received a tag. Via MiXCR, TCRdb re-called the 5' RACE reads, giving one row per CDR3 protein. The table shows 1.8 million or so distinct CDR3 sequences, with more than 35% occurring only once.

This chain joins TRBV4-2 and TRBJ2-5; TRBD1 matches 9 bases. Material for sequencing was blood. This TCR was sampled from a human donor in good health. Written as DNA, the CDR3 is TGTGCCAGCAGCCAAGGCTACGAAAGGACAGGGGAATGGGAGACCCAGTACTTC. This sequence encodes CASSQGYERTGEWETQYF.